The 30 T cell receptor beta chains presented below share a single source sample, sequenced in a study of T cell repertoires in cytomegalovirus infection. One entry per CDR3 protein, called by TCRdb with MiXCR from the reads. The repertoire holds 700,000 to 900,000 distinct CDR3 sequences, with 25% to 35% as singletons. These TCRs are of unknown antigen specificity. The sample was cultured CD8+ T cells from PBMCs, taken from culture after CMV antigen stimulation. These receptors originate from a human donor in good health (CMV status not recorded). Some clones in this sample may be carry-over from other donors' samples.

The genes are TRBV6-5 and TRBJ2-2, with 12 bases that match TRBD1. The junction had 4 bases not matched to a gene; V was cut back by 2 bases and J by 6 bases. This CDR3 contains 16 residues. Germline V CDR1 and CDR2: MNHEY, SVGAGI. CDR3 amino acids: CASSYAGTGGSGELFF. The CDR3 coding sequence is TGTGCCAGCAGTTACGCCGGGACAGGGGGCTCCGGGGAGCTGTTTTTT.

This chain connects TRBV7-2 to TRBJ1-5, with a tentative D call TRBD1 (5 bases). Germline values: CDR1 SGHTA, CDR2 FQGNSA. This CDR3 contains 16 residues. Trimming pared 7 bases from V and 0 bases from J, leaving 16 bases between. In DNA form, the CDR3 reads TGTGCCAGCAATATCAGGGTGGGAGGTAGCAATCAGCCCCAGCATTTT. Translated: CASNIRVGGSNQPQHF.

This clonotype was seen a handful of times. V gene TRBV6-6 combines with J gene TRBJ2-7; tentatively, D is TRBD2 (5 bases). The length of the CDR3 is 15 residues. Germline V lookup: CDR1 MNHNY, CDR2 SVGAGI (reference sequence). Trimming took off 8 bases at V and 0 bases at J, with 17 bases between the two ends. The CDR3 bases are TGTGCCAGCGGCCCGGGGTCGGGGATCTCCTACGAGCAGTACTTC. Translation: CASGPGSGISYEQYF.

This clonotype was picked up many times. The chain employs TRBV7-2 and TRBJ1-6, with D possibly TRBD1 on 5 matching bases. CDR1 and CDR2 from the germline V gene are SGHTA and FQGNSA. The length of the CDR3 is 18 residues. V was trimmed by 1 base and J by 0 bases, leaving 13 bases between them. CDR3 region: CASSLGGAMSSYNSPLHF. The DNA of the CDR3 is TGTGCCAGCAGCTTAGGAGGGGCGATGAGCTCCTATAATTCACCCCTCCACTTT.

The chain couples TRBV4-3 to TRBJ1-2, with D possibly TRBD1 on 5 matching bases. V was clipped by 0 bases and J by 5 bases, with 19 bases between them. There are 17 residues in the CDR3. CDR1 is LGHNA and CDR2 is YSLEER in the germline V gene. The CDR3 coding sequence is TGCGCCAGCAGCCAAGAGGTCTTAGGGACTGTAGATTATGGCTACACCTTC. Translation: CASSQEVLGTVDYGYTF.

As regards this clonotype: One end of the junction does not line up with germline, which may come from a read error. The chain joins TRBV7-8 to TRBJ2-2; 9 bases agree with TRBD2. This CDR3 has 16 amino acids. CDR1 is SGHVS, CDR2 FQNEAQ, per germline. The CDR3 is CASSIAGAPSTGELFF. The CDR3 DNA reads as TGTGCCAGCAGCATAGCGGGGGCCCCGAGCACCGGGGAGCTGTTTTTT.

The chain joins TRBV6-5 to TRBJ1-2; 11 bases are a match to TRBD1. CDR3 length: 17 amino acids. Trimming cost V 2 bases and J 10 bases; bases outside gene matches: 15. The germline V gene encodes CDR1 MNHEY and CDR2 SVGAGI. The CDR3 bases are TGTGCCAGCAGTTACCTCCGTCCCAGGACAGGGGGCGCATTCTACACCTTC. It translates to CASSYLRPRTGGAFYTF.

This clonotype was detected many times. The V call is TRBV5-6, the J call TRBJ2-7, with D perhaps TRBD1 (5 bases). The germline gives CDR1 SGHDT, CDR2 YYEEEE. This CDR3 is built from 13 residues. The CDR3: CASSLGASYEQYV. As DNA, the CDR3 is TGCGCCAGCAGCTTAGGGGCATCCTACGAGCAGTACGTC.

The rearrangement links TRBV6-5 to TRBJ2-1; 15 bases map to TRBD2. CDR1 MNHEY and CDR2 SVGAGI come from the germline V gene. V gave up 0 bases and J gave up 2 bases; unmatched junction bases: 14. This CDR3 region has 22 residues. For the CDR3, the DNA is TGTGCCAGCAGTTACTCGTTAACGCAAGGACTAGCGGGGGGGGTAACCTACAATGAGCAGTTCTTC. Translation gives CASSYSLTQGLAGGVTYNEQFF.

This sequence joins TRBV5-6 and TRBJ2-2, with 7 bases that match TRBD1. CDR3 size: 16 residues. Germline lookup yields CDR1 SGHDT and CDR2 YYEEEE. With V trimmed by 4 bases and J by 0 bases, 6 bases remained unmatched. The DNA of the CDR3 is TGTGCCAGCAGCCGGACAGGAGGAACGAACACCGGGGAGCTGTTTTTT. This gives the protein CASSRTGGTNTGELFF.

This clonotype has only a few counts. This sequence joins TRBV2 and TRBJ2-7; D might be TRBD2 (5 bases). Germline loops: CDR1 SNHLY, CDR2 FYNNEI. This CDR3 comprises 12 residues. The ends were cut back, 4 bases at V and 7 bases at J, with 11 bases in the middle. CDR3 sequence: CASSGEGEEQYF. The CDR3 DNA reads as TGTGCCAGCAGTGGTGAGGGTGAAGAGCAGTACTTC.

A few counts support this clonotype. The chain couples TRBV19 to TRBJ2-2; 10 bases are a match to TRBD2. Germline V CDR1 and CDR2: LNHDA, SQIVND (reference sequence). Trimming removed 3 bases from V and 7 bases from J; junction bases left unmatched: 5. This CDR3 region has 15 residues. The CDR3, as DNA: TGTGCCAGTAGTATCACTAGCGGGGTCGGCGGGGAGCTGTTTTTT. Its protein is CASSITSGVGGELFF.

In its sample, this clonotype was seen a few times. The rearrangement links TRBV7-6 to TRBJ2-3; 10 bases line up with TRBD1. CDR3 length: 19 amino acids. Unmatched junction bases numbered 17, after V lost 2 bases and J lost 6 bases. Looked up from germline, CDR1 is SGHVS and CDR2 is FNYEAQ. This chain's CDR3 is CASSLTLGPPGQGPDTQYF. CDR3 DNA sequence: TGTGCCAGCAGCTTAACGTTGGGGCCGCCGGGACAGGGGCCTGATACGCAGTATTTT.

This clonotype appeared many times. The V call is TRBV7-2, the J call TRBJ2-2, with D tentatively TRBD1 or TRBD2 (5 bases each). The CDR3 covers 17 residues. Trimming took 2 bases from V and 1 from J, leaving 14 bases between them. Looked up from germline, CDR1 is SGHTA and CDR2 is FQGNSA. CDR3 region: CASSLRDPTVNTGELFF. The DNA of the CDR3 is TGTGCCAGCAGCTTAAGGGACCCGACGGTGAACACCGGGGAGCTGTTTTTT.

V usage is TRBV7-6 and J usage is TRBJ2-1; 9 nucleotides align to TRBD2. Trimming removed 5 bases from V and 8 bases from J; junction bases left unmatched: 10. The CDR3 runs to 15 residues. Germline V gives CDR1 SGHVS, CDR2 FNYEAQ. CDR3 sequence reads: CASSPLGGGGDEQFF. DNA of the CDR3: TGTGCCAGCAGCCCCCTCGGCGGGGGGGGCGATGAGCAGTTCTTC.

The chain carries TRBV2 and TRBJ1-1, with D maybe TRBD1 (6 bases). Germline V gives CDR1 SNHLY, CDR2 FYNNEI. The V end lost 6 bases, the J end lost 2 bases, and 10 bases lay between the germline ends. The length of the CDR3 is 13 residues. CDR3 bases: TGTGCCAGCAGACCGGGACATAACACTGAAGCTTTCTTT. This codes for CASRPGHNTEAFF.

This chain links TRBV7-9 with TRBJ1-1; D remains unclear. V lost 1 base and J lost 0, with 15 bases in between. This CDR3 has 17 amino acids. The germline V gene encodes CDR1 SEHNR and CDR2 FQNEAQ (reference sequence). In DNA, the CDR3 is TGTGCCAGCAGCTTAGGTCTGAAGGGAACCTTGAACACTGAAGCTTTCTTT. The encoded protein is CASSLGLKGTLNTEAFF.

The V call is TRBV11-2, the J call TRBJ2-3; D is ambiguous. Germline V lookup: CDR1 SGHAT, CDR2 FQNNGV. Trimming cost V 1 base and J 4 bases, with 9 bases left between them. The CDR3 contains 14 residues. The CDR3 DNA is TGTGCCAGCAGCTTAGCCCTGACACCAGATACGCAGTATTTT. It encodes CASSLALTPDTQYF.

The chain has TRBV28 and TRBJ2-7; 9 bases agree with TRBD1. V lost 5 bases to trimming and J lost 3 bases; unmatched junction nucleotides: 8. The V gene's germline CDR1 is MDHEN and CDR2 SYDVKM. CDR3 length: 15 residues. CDR3 sequence (DNA): TGTGCCAGCAGTCCGGGACAGGGAGGATTCTACGAGCAGTACGTC. Translated: CASSPGQGGFYEQYV.

This clonotype came up many times. This CDR3 reads CASSPIPRSNQPQHF. CDR3 sequence (DNA): TGTGCCAGCAGCCCCATCCCGCGGTCCAATCAGCCCCAGCATTTT. This sequence joins TRBV7-2 and TRBJ1-5; D gene unclear. V lost 5 bases to trimming and J lost 3 bases, with 14 bases between them. The germline V gene encodes CDR1 SGHTA and CDR2 FQGNSA. This CDR3 spans 15 amino acids.

The V and J genes are TRBV29-1 and TRBJ2-1, with D possibly TRBD2 on 6 matching bases. The CDR3 contains 14 residues. Germline CDR1 is SQVTM and CDR2 is ANQGSEA. The ends were cut back, 4 bases at V and 4 bases at J, with 14 bases in the middle. The CDR3 loop is CSVGGTRHYNEQFF. CDR3 bases: TGCAGCGTTGGGGGGACTCGTCATTACAATGAGCAGTTCTTC.

Regarding this clonotype: A junction boundary mismatches the germline segment, possibly from a read error. This chain connects TRBV27 to TRBJ2-1, with TRBD2 matching 7 bases. CDR1 is MNHEY, CDR2 SMNVEV, per germline (reference sequence). The CDR3 runs to 16 residues. The CDR3, as DNA: TGTGTCAGCAGTTCCCTAGCGGCCGAAACCTACAATGAGCAGTTCTTC. This codes for CVSSSLAAETYNEQFF.

DNA of the CDR3: TGTGCCAGCAGTTGGACAGGGTACGAGCAGTACGTC. This codes for CASSWTGYEQYV. V usage is TRBV28 and J usage is TRBJ2-7; 8 bases are a match to TRBD1. Germline assignment: CDR1 MDHEN and CDR2 SYDVKM. The junction had 0 bases not matched to a gene; V was cut back by 4 bases and J by 4 bases. The CDR3 is made up of 12 amino acids.

The chain links TRBV7-4 to TRBJ1-1; D unresolved. V lost 5 bases, J lost 10 bases, and 11 bases lay in between. Germline V CDR1 and CDR2: SGHVT, SQSDAQ. The CDR3 contains 11 residues. Here the CDR3 reads CASSATGGAFF. The CDR3, as DNA: TGTGCCAGCAGCGCGACTGGAGGAGCTTTCTTT.

The chain has TRBV29-1 and TRBJ2-3, with TRBD2 identical over 9 bases. The CDR3 covers 18 residues. The V gene end was trimmed by 0 bases and the J gene end by 2 bases; junction bases not matched to a gene: 12. Germline V CDR1 and CDR2: SQVTM, ANQGSEA. CDR3 sequence reads: CSVEDPQGASGITDTQYF. The CDR3 DNA reads TGCAGCGTTGAAGATCCGCAGGGAGCTAGCGGGATCACAGATACGCAGTATTTT.

This clonotype came up a few times. Its ends do not fully match the called genes, so a read error is possible. The gene calls are TRBV7-6 and TRBJ1-5, with TRBD1 matching 7 bases. The CDR3 extends over 11 amino acids. From germline, CDR1 is SGHVS and CDR2 FNYEAQ. The CDR3 bases are TGTGCCAGCAGCTCCCGGGACAGCCTTTATTTT. Its protein is CASSSRDSLYF.

This clonotype was detected a few times. The chain recombines TRBV27 with TRBJ1-5; perhaps TRBD1 as D (6 bases). CDR1 is MNHEY, CDR2 SMNVEV, per germline (reference sequence). Trimming pared 3 bases from V and 0 bases from J, leaving 21 bases between. The CDR3 is made up of 19 amino acids. The CDR3 bases are TGTGCCAGCAGTTTTCTGAGGGACATAAATGCCTATAGCAATCAGCCCCAGCATTTT. It encodes CASSFLRDINAYSNQPQHF.

This clonotype has a handful of counts. V and J are TRBV27 and TRBJ2-7; 7 bases are a match to TRBD1. Germline-derived CDR1 and CDR2 are MNHEY and SMNVEV (reference sequence). The V segment lost 2 bases and the J segment 2 bases; nucleotides outside the gene matches: 3. This CDR3 region has 14 residues. CDR3 DNA: TGTGCCAGCAGTTTAGGGACAGTAGCCTACGAGCAGTACTTC. Protein sequence: CASSLGTVAYEQYF.

In its sample, this clonotype was seen once. The chain links TRBV6-2 or TRBV6-3 to TRBJ1-5, with a weak D call TRBD1 (6 bases). Trimming took off 6 bases at V and 6 bases at J, with 15 bases between the two ends. CDR1 MNHEY and CDR2 SVGEGT come from the germline V gene. The CDR3 is 14 amino acids. DNA for the CDR3: TGTGCCAGCAGCCAACAAGGGGGGGTTCAGCCCCAGCATTTT. This translates into CASSQQGGVQPQHF.

V usage is TRBV6-8 and J usage is TRBJ1-5; no firm D call. With 0 bases removed from V and 5 bases from J, the gap between germline ends came to 5 bases. Germline V gives CDR1 MNHGY, CDR2 SAAAGT. CDR3 length: 13 amino acids. The CDR3 DNA is TGTGCCAGCAGTTACTCGATAGATCAGCCCCAGCATTTT. Its translation: CASSYSIDQPQHF.